Given below is one TCR beta chain in context. The antigen is unknown. The sample belongs to a study of T cell responses to AZD1222 COVID-19 vaccine. Study-level points and caveats: The reported proportion of spike-specific TCRs targeting unmutated variant regions was nearly half. Donors were chiefly white British, with a greater number of females, and clonal diversity was perhaps underestimated.

TCRdb's copy holds only in-frame clones and misses some; the assay was immunoSEQ multiplex PCR. The repertoire holds 140,000 to 150,000 clones, with about 93% as singletons. This clonotype originated in an adult in good health. The input for sequencing was peripheral blood, taken on day 0 of AZD1222 vaccination.

The CDR3 loop is CASSAPWTSGRSDIQYF. The CDR3 coding sequence is TGTGCCAGCAGCGCACCCTGGACTAGCGGGAGGTCTGACATTCAGTACTTC. The chain employs TRBV28 and TRBJ2-4; 14 positions match TRBD2. The germline gives CDR1 MDHEN, CDR2 SYDVKM. The CDR3 length is 17 residues. V lost 6 bases to trimming and J lost 8 bases; unmatched junction nucleotides: 12. The full variable domain, completed using reference TRBV28 and TRBJ2-4, is DVKVTQSSRYLVKRTGEKVFLECVQDMDHENMFWYRQDPGLGLRLIYFSYDVKMKEKGDIPEGYSVSREKKERFSLILESASTNQTSMYLCASSAPWTSGRSDIQYFGAGTRLSVL.